This T cell receptor (beta chain) was recorded in a study of T cell responses to AZD1222 COVID-19 vaccine. The overall study: Researchers grouped second doses given at about 4 or about 12 weeks into one pool.

The ends were cut back, 0 bases at V and 5 bases at J, with 22 bases in the middle. The CDR3 extends over 18 amino acids. Per germline, CDR1 LNHDA and CDR2 SQIVND (reference sequence). Study-wide results and limits: Mostly white British, mostly female donors; authors suggested clonal diversity may be underestimated. Reportedly, nearly half the spike-specific TCRs target unmutated variant regions. No day 14 peak samples; only post-peak repertoires were characterized.

As for this clone: Its target is unknown.

Clones were read by immunoSEQ multiplex PCR, and TCRdb kept only the in-frame ones, dropping some. The sample holds tens of thousands of clones, 80% to 90% seen once. The TCR was taken from an adult in good health. This rearrangement joins TRBV19 to TRBJ1-2; tentative D call: TRBD1 (6 bases). The sample was peripheral blood, taken on day 0 of AZD1222 vaccination. In DNA form, the CDR3 reads TGTGCCAGTAGTATAGAAGCGTTTGGACAGACTCCCTATTATGGCTACACCTTC. Translation gives CASSIEAFGQTPYYGYTF. The whole variable domain, filled in from reference TRBV19 and TRBJ1-2, reads DGGITQSPKYLFRKEGQNVTLSCEQNLNHDAMYWYRQDPGQGLRLIYYSQIVNDFQKGDIAEGYSVSREKKESFPLTVTSAQKNPTAFYLCASSIEAFGQTPYYGYTFGSGTRLTVV.